These 10 T cell receptor beta chains share one sample of origin, sequenced in a study of blood T cell repertoires in COVID-19 (TCRdb year 2020). The library was produced with the immunoSEQ multiplex PCR assay. As stored in TCRdb, this immuneACCESS dataset retains in-frame rearrangements with V and J assigned. A fraction of the clones does not appear; measured against another copy, unresolved V genes explain less than half of the discrepancy, and the remainder lacks a known reason. This sample is represented by fewer than 450,000 clones; around nine tenths of them were singletons. More than 0.95% of the sample comes from the top ten. Sequencing used PBMCs or T cells enriched from blood (not recorded which). All receptors come from a woman aged 18-29 years who had recovered from COVID-19.

The V and J genes are TRBV10-3 and TRBJ2-7, with a possible D match to TRBD1 (7 bases). The germline V gene has CDR1 ENHRY and CDR2 SYGVKD. V was cut by 7 bases and J by 2 bases, with 12 bases left in between. This CDR3 contains 13 residues. The CDR3 DNA reads TGTGCCATCAAGGAGGGGACAGCCTACGAGCAGTACTTC. Amino acid sequence: CAIKEGTAYEQYF.

V usage is TRBV7-8 and J usage is TRBJ1-4; D is uncertain. This CDR3 has 15 amino acids. Germline loops: CDR1 SGHVS, CDR2 FQNEAQ. Trimming removed 4 bases from V and 7 bases from J, with 16 bases in between. The CDR3 sequence is CASSSRVKGSEKLFF. DNA for the CDR3: TGTGCCAGCAGCTCGAGGGTCAAGGGCTCTGAAAAACTGTTTTTT.

The genes are TRBV4-1 and TRBJ1-5; D is unresolved. Germline V CDR1 and CDR2: MGHRA, YSYEKL. The CDR3 is 14 residues long. V was trimmed by 4 bases and J by 1 base, leaving 8 bases between them. Written as DNA, the CDR3 is TGCGCCAGCAGCCCTCTAGACAGCAATCAGCCCCAGCATTTT. It encodes CASSPLDSNQPQHF.

This clone was detected once. The chain employs TRBV4-1 and TRBJ1-6; 10 bases are shared with TRBD1. The CDR3 loop spans 15 amino acids. The germline CDR1 and CDR2 sequences are MGHRA and YSYEKL. J gave up 9 bases and V 3 bases, and 5 bases lay outside the gene matches. For the CDR3, the DNA is TGCGCCAGCAGCCAGACTGACAGGGGGCCTTCACCCCTCCACTTT. Its translation is CASSQTDRGPSPLHF.

The V gene is TRBV4-1, the J gene TRBJ2-3, with D possibly being TRBD2 (6 bases). This CDR3 has 14 residues. V lost 0 bases and J 7 bases, leaving 11 bases between the germline ends. Germline V gives CDR1 MGHRA, CDR2 YSYEKL. The CDR3 sequence: CASSQDGLAHTQYF. CDR3 in DNA: TGCGCCAGCAGCCAAGACGGGCTAGCGCATACGCAGTATTTT.

The CDR3 reads CASSQGQGDEKLFF. The CDR3 bases are TGCGCCAGCAGCCAGGGACAGGGAGATGAAAAACTGTTTTTT. The chain couples TRBV4-3 to TRBJ1-4, with 9 nucleotides matching TRBD1. The CDR3 sequence is 14 residues long. Unmatched junction bases numbered 2, after V lost 3 bases and J lost 6 bases. Germline CDR1 is LGHNA and CDR2 is YSLEER.

This rearrangement joins TRBV5-6 to TRBJ1-6; 10 nucleotides align to TRBD1. The germline V gene encodes CDR1 SGHDT and CDR2 YYEEEE. J lost 11 bases, V lost 1 base, and 6 bases had no gene match. This CDR3 has 15 residues. The CDR3 sequence: CASSLPGQGYTPLHF. The CDR3 nucleotides read TGTGCCAGCAGCTTGCCGGGACAGGGGTATACACCCCTCCACTTT.

The J gene is TRBJ2-5, the V gene TRBV19; D possibly corresponds to TRBD1 (5 bases). V lost 6 bases and J lost 3, with 14 bases in between. The CDR3 totals 14 residues. CDR1 and CDR2 from the germline V gene are LNHDA and SQIVND (reference sequence). The CDR3 DNA is TGTGCCAGTAGCAAGACAGAAAAAAAAGAGACCCAGTACTTC. This gives the protein CASSKTEKKETQYF.

The chain is built from TRBV6-5 and TRBJ1-6; possibly TRBD1 for D (5 bases). The CDR3 length is 15 residues. The germline V and J ends were trimmed by 2 bases and 7 bases, with 12 bases remaining between them. Germline V lookup: CDR1 MNHEY, CDR2 SVGAGI. In nucleotides, the CDR3 is TGTGCCAGCAGTTACGGACAAGTAGGGAATTCACCCCTCCACTTT. Its protein product is CASSYGQVGNSPLHF.

V gene TRBV5-1 combines with J gene TRBJ1-5; 11 nucleotides line up with TRBD1. V shed 4 bases and J 2 bases; nucleotides not matched to a gene: 5. The V gene's germline CDR1 is SGHRS and CDR2 YFSETQ. The CDR3 runs to 16 residues. The CDR3 bases are TGCGCCAGCAGCCCAGGGACAGGGGGAGGCAATCAGCCCCAGCATTTT. Translated, it gives CASSPGTGGGNQPQHF.